The entry below describes one TCR beta chain. The CDR3 covers 17 residues. The germline gives CDR1 SNHLY, CDR2 FYNNEI. V was pared by 6 bases and J by 0 bases, with 9 bases of the junction left unmatched. This sample is drawn from a study of T cell responses to AZD1222 COVID-19 vaccine. This table comes from immunoSEQ multiplex PCR, and its TCRdb copy is limited to in-frame clones, with some not included. This table has 95,000 to 150,000 clones, around 85% appearing once. The rearrangement links TRBV2 to TRBJ2-3; 10 nucleotides match TRBD2. The sequence came from an adult in good health. The sequenced sample was peripheral blood, obtained on day 0 of AZD1222 vaccination. In nucleotides, the CDR3 is TGTGCCAGCAGAGACGCCTCACTAGCGGGAAGCACAGATACGCAGTATTTT. It codes for CASRDASLAGSTDTQYF.